This T cell receptor beta chain was captured in a study of CD8 T cells in Susac syndrome. Reverse transcription of 0.5 to 1 ug RNA used random hexamers. TCRdb recomputed calls from the immunoSEQ multiplex PCR reads with MiXCR, one row per CDR3 protein. The repertoire consists of 95,000 to 150,000 distinct CDR3 sequences, with 94% occurring once and the leading ten covering roughly 0.095%. The V gene end was trimmed by 3 bases and the J gene end by 7 bases; junction bases not matched to a gene: 8. The CDR3 runs 18 residues. Looked up from germline, CDR1 is KGHDR and CDR2 is SFDVKD. Healthy donors constituted the controls, which were matched for age and sex.

The clonotype originates from a human donor in good health. The chain recombines TRBV24-1 with TRBJ2-1; TRBD2 matches 16 bases. Input material: CD4+ T cells from PBMCs. CDR3 nucleotide sequence: TGTGCCACCAGTGATCCAACCCCGGGACTAGCGGGGGGGAATGAGCAGTTCTTC. Translation: CATSDPTPGLAGGNEQFF.